This T cell receptor beta chain was captured by sequencing in a study of shared clonotypes between healthy human individuals. Across the whole study: The study drew on a couple of women and a few men aged 18 to 49 as donors. Study-wide results and caveats: Between a handful of donors, naive CD4 clonotypes were shared at a level of around 5.1%. Clonotype sharing among donors likely depends on sequencing depth. Relative to memory subsets, naive subsets generally showed larger estimated richness.

For this clone: Its antigen is undetermined.

The method was immunoSEQ multiplex PCR; TCRdb's version includes in-frame clones alone and lacks a portion of them. The sample yields around 1.9 million clones, around 93% seen once. CD8 cells regarded as naive lacked CD45RO, were positively chosen for CCR7, and omitted terminally differentiated effector memory CD45RA+ cells. The clonotype comes from a man aged 18 to 35 in good health. Some clones in this sample may be carry-over from other donors' samples. What was sequenced was naive CD8+ T cells from PBMCs.

The CDR3 sequence is CASSLGRANTGELFF. The CDR3, as DNA: TGTGCCAGCAGTTTGGGGAGGGCGAACACCGGGGAGCTGTTTTTT. J is TRBJ2-2 and V is TRBV6-5, with 7 bases fitting TRBD2. The CDR3 is 15 amino acids. The germline CDR1 and CDR2 sequences are MNHEY and SVGAGI. Trimming removed 4 bases from V and 0 bases from J; junction bases left unmatched: 2.